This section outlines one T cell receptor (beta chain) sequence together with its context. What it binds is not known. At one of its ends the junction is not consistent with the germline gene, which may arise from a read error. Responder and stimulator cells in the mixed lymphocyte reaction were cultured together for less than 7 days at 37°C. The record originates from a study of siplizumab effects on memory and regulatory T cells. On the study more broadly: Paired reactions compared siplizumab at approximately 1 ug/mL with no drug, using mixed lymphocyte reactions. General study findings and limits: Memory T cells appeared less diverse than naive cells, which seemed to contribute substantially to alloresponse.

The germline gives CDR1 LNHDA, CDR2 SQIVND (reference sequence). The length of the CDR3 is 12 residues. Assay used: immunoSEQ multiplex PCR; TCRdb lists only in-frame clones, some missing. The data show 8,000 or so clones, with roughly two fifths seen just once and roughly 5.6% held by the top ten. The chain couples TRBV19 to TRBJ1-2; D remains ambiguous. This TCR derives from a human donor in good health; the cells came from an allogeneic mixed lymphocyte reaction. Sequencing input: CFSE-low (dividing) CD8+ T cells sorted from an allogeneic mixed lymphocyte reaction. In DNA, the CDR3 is TGTGCCGGATGGACGGGTAACCATGGCTACACCTTC. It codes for CAGWTGNHGYTF.